These 19 T cell receptor beta chains share one sample of origin, sequenced in a study of T-cell reconstitution after alpha-beta-depleted transplantation in children. Unique molecular identifiers tagged the TCRbeta library. TCRdb passed the PCR reads through MiXCR, listing each CDR3 protein once. The table lists more than 500,000 distinct CDR3 sequences, more than 9.5% of them singletons, with around 15% in the top ten. The material sequenced was PBMCs, mostly from graft donor cells, taken 180 days after TCRalphabeta/CD19-depleted stem cell transplant. Source of these receptors: a female patient aged 2-10 years who had a stem cell transplant for aplastic anemia, so the T cells may come from the graft donor.

This clonotype was seen more than once but under ten times. The genes are TRBV11-2 and TRBJ1-6, with D possibly TRBD1 on 5 matching bases. Germline V gene data show CDR1 as SGHAT and CDR2 as FQNNGV. The CDR3 has 14 amino acids. Deletions cut 5 bases from V and 12 bases from J, with 17 bases between. The CDR3 loop is CASSPMGRGLPLHF. The CDR3 bases are TGTGCCAGCAGCCCGATGGGGCGGGGACTACCCCTCCACTTT.

This clonotype was observed many times. V is TRBV6-2 or TRBV6-3 and J is TRBJ2-1; D is perhaps TRBD2 (6 bases). The CDR3 consists of 12 residues. Trimming took 7 bases from V and 12 from J, leaving 16 bases between them. Germline V gene sequence: CDR1 MNHEY, CDR2 SVGEGT. The chain's CDR3 is CASTVAGPPQFF. The DNA for the CDR3 is TGTGCCAGCACGGTCGCGGGACCTCCGCAGTTCTTC.

This clonotype has a handful of counts. The chain links TRBV15 to TRBJ1-1; TRBD1 matches at 7 bases. The V and J ends lost 0 bases and 7 bases, in that order; junction bases with no gene match: 8. Germline V gene data show CDR1 as LNHNV and CDR2 as YYDKDF (reference sequence). CDR3 length: 15 residues. In nucleotides, the CDR3 is TGTGCCACCAGCAGAGATAAGGGGGCCTACGGTGAAGCTTTCTTT. Protein sequence: CATSRDKGAYGEAFF.

This sequence joins TRBV4-3 and TRBJ1-2; D might be TRBD1 (5 bases). V was trimmed by 1 base and J by 0 bases, leaving 15 bases between them. CDR1 is LGHNA and CDR2 is YSLEER in the germline V gene. The CDR3 consists of 17 residues. The CDR3 coding sequence is TGCGCCAGCAGCCAAGTTCCGTTCGTACAGGCTAACTATGGCTACACCTTC. Amino acid sequence: CASSQVPFVQANYGYTF.

This clonotype has just a few counts. The chain recombines TRBV21-1 with TRBJ1-1; TRBD1, the table's D call, was not compared with the DNA. TRBV21-1 is classified as a pseudogene. The CDR3 is 16 amino acids. Written as DNA, the CDR3 is TGTGCCAGCAGCAAAATGGGGGGGGGTAAGTGCACTGAAGCTTTCTTT. Its translation: CASSKMGGGKCTEAFF.

This chain joins TRBV5-6 and TRBJ1-1; D is possibly TRBD1 (5 bases). The V end lost 7 bases, the J end lost 0 bases, and 10 bases lay between the germline ends. This CDR3 is built from 13 residues. The germline V gene has CDR1 SGHDT and CDR2 YYEEEE. CDR3 region: CASGKTVNTEAFF. CDR3 bases: TGTGCCAGCGGGAAGACAGTGAACACTGAAGCTTTCTTT. Based on the CDR3 plus reference TRBV5-6 and TRBJ1-1, the full variable domain is DAGVTQSPTHLIKTRGQQVTLRCSPKSGHDTVSWYQQALGQGPQFIFQYYEEEERQRGNFPDRFSGHQFPNYSSELNVNALLLGDSALYLCASGKTVNTEAFFGQGTRLTVV.

This clonotype showed up just a few times. The V gene is TRBV7-9, the J gene TRBJ1-1; D ambiguous. V was trimmed by 3 bases and J by 10 bases, leaving 12 bases between them. Germline loops: CDR1 SEHNR, CDR2 FQNEAQ (reference sequence). The CDR3 runs to 12 residues. The CDR3 loop reads CASSFFHTGAFF. CDR3 nucleotide sequence: TGTGCCAGCAGCTTCTTTCATACGGGAGCTTTCTTT.

This clonotype was picked up a small number of times. The chain combines TRBV29-1 with TRBJ2-1, with no clear D. The germline CDR1 and CDR2 sequences are SQVTM and ANQGSEA. V lost 2 bases to trimming and J lost 9 bases, with 8 bases between them. This CDR3 comprises 11 residues. The CDR3 protein is CSVERVPEQFF. Here the CDR3 DNA reads TGCAGCGTTGAACGGGTGCCTGAGCAGTTCTTC.

This clonotype was seen only a few times. The genes are TRBV7-3 and TRBJ2-2, with 9 bases fitting TRBD1. This CDR3 is built from 15 residues. Trimming took 5 bases from V and 6 from J; bases not matched to a gene: 7. Germline V gene data show CDR1 as SGHTA and CDR2 as FQGTGA. CDR3 coding DNA: TGTGCCAGCAGCCCGGACAGGGGTTTTGCCGGGGAGCTGTTTTTT. As protein: CASSPDRGFAGELFF.

This clonotype was found a few times. This chain uses TRBV7-3 with TRBJ2-1, with 15 bases identical to TRBD2. Losses at the gene ends were 5 bases for V and 1 base for J; bases not matched to a gene: 12. Germline V gene sequence: CDR1 SGHTA, CDR2 FQGTGA. The CDR3 totals 20 residues. CDR3 protein: CASSLWTSGRAGGSYNEQFF. The CDR3 nucleotides are TGTGCCAGCAGCCTCTGGACTAGCGGGAGGGCCGGGGGGTCCTACAATGAGCAGTTCTTC.

This clonotype was seen a handful of times. This chain joins TRBV11-3 and TRBJ1-5; D ambiguous. The CDR3 has 17 residues. The ends were cut back, 1 base at V and 5 bases at J, with 18 bases in the middle. Germline CDR1 SGHNT, CDR2 YENEEA. Written as DNA, the CDR3 is TGTGCCAGCAGCTTAGGTGCCTTCCCGTTAGACGATCAGCCCCAGCATTTT. Residues: CASSLGAFPLDDQPQHF.

The chain carries TRBV5-1 and TRBJ2-7; a weak D match, TRBD2 (6 bases). The CDR3 loop spans 15 amino acids. CDR1 and CDR2 from the germline V gene are SGHRS and YFSETQ. V was clipped by 0 bases and J by 0 bases, with 10 bases between them. CDR3 in amino acids: CASSLEAGYSYEQYF. CDR3 nucleotides: TGCGCCAGCAGCTTGGAGGCGGGATACTCCTACGAGCAGTACTTC.

This chain connects TRBV6-5 to TRBJ1-5; TRBD1 aligns across 7 bases. This CDR3 region has 16 residues. Unmatched junction bases numbered 6, after V lost 0 bases and J lost 4 bases. Germline V gene lookup returns CDR1 MNHEY and CDR2 SVGAGI. CDR3 sequence: CASSYSRQGPNQPQHF. CDR3 nucleotide sequence: TGTGCCAGCAGTTACTCCCGACAGGGCCCTAATCAGCCCCAGCATTTT.

In this sample, this clonotype turned up a few times. The chain has TRBV3-1 and TRBJ2-1; TRBD2 agrees at 15 bases. With 2 bases clipped from V and 0 bases from J, the junction kept 8 bases outside the gene matches. This CDR3 region has 20 residues. Germline V gene data show CDR1 as LGHDT and CDR2 as YNNKEL (reference sequence). In nucleotides, the CDR3 is TGTGCCAGCAGCCAACCTCCGGGACTAGCGGGAGGACTCTCCTACAATGAGCAGTTCTTC. It is translated as CASSQPPGLAGGLSYNEQFF.

V is TRBV7-9 and J is TRBJ1-5; maybe TRBD1 (5 bases). The CDR3 spans 16 residues. CDR1 is SEHNR and CDR2 is FQNEAQ in the germline V gene (reference sequence). The V gene lost 8 bases and the J gene lost 3 bases, with 20 bases spanning the gap. In DNA, the CDR3 is TGTGCCAGCGCAAAAGGGACCGAAAATGTCAATCAGCCCCAGCATTTT. Protein: CASAKGTENVNQPQHF.

The chain couples TRBV7-3 to TRBJ2-2, with D hard to call. V shed 5 bases and J shed 1 base, with 11 bases lying between them. The CDR3 sequence is 15 residues long. Germline values: CDR1 SGHTA, CDR2 FQGTGA. This CDR3 is CASSANPGNTGELFF. The CDR3 nucleotides are TGTGCCAGCAGCGCCAATCCCGGGAACACCGGGGAGCTGTTTTTT.

The chain is built from TRBV5-1 and TRBJ2-1; D call uncertain. V was trimmed by 4 bases and J by 9 bases, leaving 8 bases between them. This CDR3 contains 11 residues. Germline values: CDR1 SGHRS, CDR2 YFSETQ. CDR3: CASSLDSEQFF. CDR3 nucleotides: TGCGCCAGCAGCCTCGACTCTGAGCAGTTCTTC.

The rearrangement uses TRBV5-1 and TRBJ2-1; tentative D call: TRBD2 (5 bases). The germline CDR1 and CDR2 sequences are SGHRS and YFSETQ. Trimming cost V 6 bases and J 8 bases, with 12 bases left between them. CDR3 length: 12 residues. The chain's CDR3 is CASTRGPYEQFF. In DNA form, the CDR3 reads TGCGCCAGCACCAGAGGGCCCTATGAGCAGTTCTTC.

The V and J genes are TRBV4-3 and TRBJ1-1; no clear D gene. Trimming left V 1 base short and J 1 base short, with 10 bases between. From germline, CDR1 is LGHNA and CDR2 YSLEER. The CDR3 length is 15 residues. The CDR3 DNA reads as TGCGCCAGCAGCCAAGTCCCCTCATGGAACACTGAAGCTTTCTTT. Encoded protein: CASSQVPSWNTEAFF.